This T cell receptor beta chain was recorded in a study of blood T cell repertoires in COVID-19. As for the study in general: The origin of the acute and convalescent COVID-19 samples was the United States, Italy and Spain. T cells, B-cell-depleted T cells, or PBMCs provided the cDNA or gDNA that served as material.

Per the original methods: From reference gene primer amplification, estimates of nucleated cell counts were derived. The assay was immunoSEQ multiplex PCR, and TCRdb's table has in-frame clones only and misses some. D and trimming were read from the DNA, whereas the V and J calls and clone size are those reported in that table. The table has roughly 68,000 clones, 80% to 90% seen once. CDR3 length: 15 residues. Trimming took 4 bases from V and 7 from J; bases not matched to a gene: 7. Germline V gives CDR1 KGHSH, CDR2 LQKENI. Sequencing was carried out using peripheral blood. This rearrangement joins TRBV18 to TRBJ1-6, with TRBD1 matching over 7 bases. The TCR sequence derives from a human donor in a cohort sampled during active COVID-19. The CDR3 sequence is CASSRAQGRNSPLHF. CDR3 DNA sequence: TGTGCCAGCTCACGAGCACAGGGGAGGAATTCACCCCTCCACTTT.